These 30 T cell receptor beta chains share one sample of origin, sequenced in a study of CD8 T cells in Susac syndrome. RNA was extracted with the RNeasy kit, and a quantity of about 0.5 to 1 ug was reverse transcribed using random hexamers. TCRdb reprocessed the immunoSEQ multiplex PCR reads with MiXCR, giving one entry per CDR3 protein. The sample lists about 150,000 distinct CDR3 sequences, 95% occurring once. Source material: CD4+ T cells from PBMCs. These receptors were obtained from a human donor with Susac syndrome.

The CDR3 reads CASSQGRTYGYTF. Written as DNA, the CDR3 is TGTGCCAGCAGCCAGGGACGTACCTATGGCTACACCTTC. This chain joins TRBV3-1 and TRBJ1-2, with D possibly matching TRBD1 (5 bases). Germline V CDR1 and CDR2: LGHDT, YNNKEL (reference sequence). The CDR3 length is 13 residues. Trimming took off 3 bases at V and 4 bases at J, with 9 bases between the two ends. The whole variable domain, remainder taken from reference TRBV3-1 and TRBJ1-2, is DTAVSQTPKYLVTQMGNDKSIKCEQNLGHDTMYWYKQDSKKFLKIMFSYNNKELIINETVPNRFSPKSPDKAHLNLHINSLELGDSAVYFCASSQGRTYGYTFGSGTRLTVV.

The CDR3, as DNA: TGTGCCAGCAGTACCGGGACAGGGAGGCAGCCCCAGCATTTT. Amino acid sequence: CASSTGTGRQPQHF. The rearrangement uses TRBV6-5 and TRBJ1-5; 9 nucleotides match TRBD1. Germline V gene data show CDR1 as MNHEY and CDR2 as SVGAGI. The CDR3 covers 14 residues. V gave up 5 bases and J gave up 7 bases; unmatched junction bases: 6.

CDR3 bases: TGCAGTGCTAGAGAGACAGGTTTCTCCTATAATTCACCCCTCCACTTT. Amino acid sequence: CSARETGFSYNSPLHF. This rearrangement joins TRBV20-1 to TRBJ1-6; perhaps TRBD1 as D (6 bases). Germline loops: CDR1 DFQATT, CDR2 SNEGSKA (reference sequence). The CDR3 is made up of 16 amino acids. The germline V and J ends were trimmed by 0 bases and 0 bases, with 9 bases remaining between them.

The chain uses TRBV9 and TRBJ2-7; no definite D call. Between the trimmed V and J ends, which lost 1 base and 5 bases, there was a span of 13 bases. Germline V lookup: CDR1 SGDLS, CDR2 YYNGEE. The CDR3 covers 14 residues. The CDR3 loop reads CASSVRSGPNEQYF. The CDR3 DNA reads TGTGCCAGCAGCGTAAGGTCAGGACCTAACGAGCAGTACTTC.

The V gene is TRBV29-1, the J gene TRBJ1-1; 7 nucleotides align to TRBD1. Looked up from germline, CDR1 is SQVTM and CDR2 is ANQGSEA. This CDR3 spans 13 amino acids. J lost 1 base, V lost 4 bases, and 3 bases had no gene match. CDR3 in amino acids: CSVVGGPNTEAFF. Written as DNA, the CDR3 is TGCAGCGTTGTAGGGGGCCCGAACACTGAAGCTTTCTTT.

The chain links TRBV4-1 to TRBJ1-2; D might be TRBD1 (5 bases). V gave up 0 bases and J gave up 3 bases, with 11 bases separating them. The V gene's germline CDR1 is MGHRA and CDR2 YSYEKL. This CDR3 region has 15 residues. CDR3 nucleotide sequence: TGCGCCAGCAGCCAAGACATGGGACCACACTATGGCTACACCTTC. Amino acids: CASSQDMGPHYGYTF.

The rearrangement uses TRBV20-1 and TRBJ2-3; 8 bases are shared with TRBD2. The CDR3 runs 14 residues. Germline V gene lookup returns CDR1 DFQATT and CDR2 SNEGSKA (reference sequence). The V gene end was trimmed by 4 bases and the J gene end by 3 bases; junction bases not matched to a gene: 6. The CDR3 coding sequence is TGCAGTGCTACCCCGGGACTAGTAACAGATACGCAGTATTTT. Amino acid sequence: CSATPGLVTDTQYF.

CDR3 sequence reads: CASSLTPSGSYEQYF. CDR3 DNA: TGTGCCAGCAGCTTAACCCCTAGCGGCTCCTACGAGCAGTACTTC. This chain connects TRBV7-9 to TRBJ2-7, with TRBD2 identical over 7 bases. This CDR3 is 15 amino acids long. J gave up 0 bases and V 2 bases, and 4 bases lay outside the gene matches. Germline V gene sequence: CDR1 SEHNR, CDR2 FQNEAQ (reference sequence).

This chain connects TRBV4-3 to TRBJ2-1, with a weak D call TRBD1 (6 bases). Germline CDR1 LGHNA, CDR2 YSLEER. V lost 4 bases, J lost 12 bases, and 16 bases lay in between. The CDR3 has 13 residues. CDR3 in amino acids: CASSPIQGEGQFF. CDR3 in DNA: TGCGCCAGCAGCCCTATACAGGGCGAGGGGCAGTTCTTC.

The chain uses TRBV3-1 and TRBJ2-4, with 8 bases that match TRBD2. In germline, CDR1 is LGHDT, CDR2 YNNKEL (reference sequence). The CDR3 consists of 14 residues. J was trimmed by 3 bases and V by 2 bases; bases with no gene match: 0. The CDR3 coding sequence is TGTGCCAGCAGCCAACGGGGGGGCAAAAACATTCAGTACTTC. Residues: CASSQRGGKNIQYF.

This chain connects TRBV3-1 to TRBJ1-5; D gene uncertain. This CDR3 comprises 15 residues. Per the germline V gene, CDR1 is LGHDT and CDR2 is YNNKEL (reference sequence). The V end was cut by 0 bases, the J end by 6 bases, with 12 bases between. This chain's CDR3 is CASSQDLVRGQPQHF. The CDR3 DNA follows: TGTGCCAGCAGCCAAGATCTGGTGCGCGGTCAGCCCCAGCATTTT.

The J gene is TRBJ2-7, the V gene TRBV12-3 or TRBV12-4, with 10 nucleotides matching TRBD1. V lost 5 bases, J lost 3 bases, and 4 bases stayed unmatched. The CDR3 covers 14 residues. The CDR3 nucleotides are TGTGCCAGCAGTCGACAGGGGGCTAACTACGAGCAGTACTTC. This codes for CASSRQGANYEQYF.

The V gene is TRBV6-6, the J gene TRBJ2-5; D is ambiguous. Per the germline V gene, CDR1 is MNHNY and CDR2 is SVGAGI (reference sequence). The CDR3 sequence is 14 residues long. Trimming shortened V by 0 bases and J by 2 bases, and 7 bases separated the two germline ends. The CDR3 bases are TGTGCCAGCAGTTACTCAGCCTCTCAAGAGACCCAGTACTTC. Translating it yields CASSYSASQETQYF.

The chain carries TRBV20-1 and TRBJ1-3; D gene uncertain. V was clipped by 3 bases and J by 3 bases, with 9 bases between them. This CDR3 has 13 residues. Germline V gene lookup returns CDR1 DFQATT and CDR2 SNEGSKA (reference sequence). DNA for the CDR3: TGCAGTGCTAGGACGGGTTTTGGAAACACCATATATTTT. Protein product: CSARTGFGNTIYF.

The chain employs TRBV29-1 and TRBJ2-7, with D unresolved. The CDR3 has 14 residues. Germline assignment: CDR1 SQVTM and CDR2 ANQGSEA. V lost 4 bases and J 2 bases, leaving 15 bases between the germline ends. The CDR3 DNA follows: TGCAGCGTTGTCGAAGCTCTCCCACCCTACGAGCAGTACTTC. Its protein product is CSVVEALPPYEQYF.

The V gene is TRBV3-1, the J gene TRBJ1-5; TRBD1 matches 7 bases. In germline, CDR1 is LGHDT, CDR2 YNNKEL (reference sequence). J gave up 6 bases and V 2 bases, and 7 bases lay outside the gene matches. The CDR3 sequence is 15 residues long. CDR3 sequence (DNA): TGTGCCAGCAGCCAATTCGGACAGGACGGTCAGCCCCAGCATTTT. Translation: CASSQFGQDGQPQHF.

The rearrangement uses TRBV20-1 and TRBJ2-7; tentatively, D is TRBD1 or TRBD2 (6 bases each). V lost 3 bases and J lost 4, with 13 bases in between. Germline CDR1 DFQATT, CDR2 SNEGSKA (reference sequence). The CDR3 consists of 13 residues. CDR3 sequence (DNA): TGCAGTGCTAGGTGGGGGGCGGTTTACGAGCAGTACTTC. Amino acid sequence: CSARWGAVYEQYF.

CDR3: CASSQRAVAYEQYF. The CDR3 bases are TGCGCCAGCAGTCAGAGGGCGGTGGCCTACGAGCAGTACTTC. The V gene is TRBV23-1, the J gene TRBJ2-7; tentative D call: TRBD2 (5 bases). TRBV23-1 counts as an open reading frame of uncertain function. V was clipped by 3 bases and J by 2 bases, with 11 bases between them. The CDR3 totals 14 residues.

V is TRBV19 and J is TRBJ2-1; D perhaps matches TRBD1 (7 bases). The CDR3 is 14 residues long. The germline V gene encodes CDR1 LNHDA and CDR2 SQIVND (reference sequence). V lost 7 bases, J lost 5 bases, and 15 bases lay in between. The CDR3 DNA reads TGTGCCAGTAAGGGCAGGGGGGTCCACAATGAGCAGTTCTTC. It encodes CASKGRGVHNEQFF.

CDR3 region: CASVGGDGSGYTF. CDR3 sequence (DNA): TGTGCCAGCGTAGGCGGTGACGGGAGTGGCTACACCTTC. The rearrangement joins TRBV5-6 to TRBJ1-2; D is unresolved. The CDR3 extends over 13 amino acids. V was clipped by 7 bases and J by 7 bases, with 17 bases between them. Germline assignment: CDR1 SGHDT and CDR2 YYEEEE.

This chain links TRBV10-3 with TRBJ2-1; possibly TRBD2 for D (5 bases). V lost 1 base, J lost 6 bases, and 16 bases lay in between. The germline gives CDR1 ENHRY, CDR2 SYGVKD. CDR3 length equals 16 residues. The CDR3 loop is CAISELYKTSPNEQFF. In DNA, the CDR3 is TGTGCCATCAGTGAGTTGTACAAAACTAGTCCCAATGAGCAGTTCTTC.

The chain links TRBV6-6 to TRBJ2-7, with a weak D call TRBD2 (5 bases). CDR3 size: 12 residues. Germline V lookup: CDR1 MNHNY, CDR2 SVGAGI (reference sequence). Trimming cost V 5 bases and J 6 bases, with 11 bases left between them. The CDR3 nucleotides read TGTGCCAGCAGTCTTAGCGACCGCGAGCAGTACTTC. It codes for CASSLSDREQYF.

This chain links TRBV7-6 with TRBJ2-7, with a weak D call TRBD1 (8 bases). Germline values: CDR1 SGHVS, CDR2 FNYEAQ. The CDR3 length is 14 residues. Trimming shortened V by 5 bases and J by 5 bases, and 16 bases separated the two germline ends. The CDR3 here is CASSTRTGRDEQYF. DNA of the CDR3: TGTGCCAGCAGCACCCGGACAGGGAGGGACGAGCAGTACTTC.

The rearrangement uses TRBV5-1 and TRBJ2-7, with D tentatively TRBD1 (6 bases). Germline V gene data show CDR1 as SGHRS and CDR2 as YFSETQ. The V end was cut by 2 bases, the J end by 0 bases, with 9 bases between. CDR3 length: 14 amino acids. The CDR3 loop is CASSFGQLSYEQYF. The CDR3 DNA reads as TGCGCCAGCAGCTTTGGACAGCTCTCCTACGAGCAGTACTTC.

The V call is TRBV5-1, the J call TRBJ1-6, with D possibly TRBD1 on 6 matching bases. Trimming took 4 bases from V and 11 from J, leaving 10 bases between them. Germline values: CDR1 SGHRS, CDR2 YFSETQ. The CDR3 covers 12 residues. DNA of the CDR3: TGCGCCAGCAGCCTCCAGGGGCCACCCCTCCACTTT. Amino acids: CASSLQGPPLHF. Combining the CDR3 with reference TRBV5-1 and TRBJ1-6 gives the whole variable domain KAGVTQTPRYLIKTRGQQVTLSCSPISGHRSVSWYQQTPGQGLQFLFEYFSETQRNKGNFPGRFSGRQFSNSRSEMNVSTLELGDSALYLCASSLQGPPLHFGNGTRLTVT.

V and J are TRBV12-3 or TRBV12-4 and TRBJ1-2, with a weak D call TRBD1 (6 bases). With 2 bases removed from V and 5 bases from J, the gap between germline ends came to 9 bases. This CDR3 is 13 amino acids long. The CDR3 spells CASSLSGEYGYTF. The CDR3 DNA is TGTGCCAGCAGTTTATCAGGGGAGTATGGCTACACCTTC.

This sequence joins TRBV3-1 and TRBJ2-4; perhaps TRBD1 as D (6 bases). Germline V gives CDR1 LGHDT, CDR2 YNNKEL (reference sequence). The CDR3 covers 15 residues. The V gene lost 3 bases and the J gene lost 9 bases, with 18 bases spanning the gap. The DNA for the CDR3 is TGTGCCAGCAGCCAGGACCCCAGGACAGAGAGCATTCAGTACTTC. Its protein product is CASSQDPRTESIQYF. Full variable domain (rest looked up from reference TRBV3-1 and TRBJ2-4): DTAVSQTPKYLVTQMGNDKSIKCEQNLGHDTMYWYKQDSKKFLKIMFSYNNKELIINETVPNRFSPKSPDKAHLNLHINSLELGDSAVYFCASSQDPRTESIQYFGAGTRLSVL.

This sequence joins TRBV9 and TRBJ2-7; 9 bases align to TRBD2. Germline CDR1 SGDLS, CDR2 YYNGEE. The V segment lost 0 bases and the J segment 6 bases; nucleotides outside the gene matches: 10. This CDR3 comprises 16 residues. The CDR3 loop is CASSVDLSGGFGEQYF. The DNA for the CDR3 is TGTGCCAGCAGCGTAGATCTTAGCGGGGGCTTCGGCGAGCAGTACTTC.

The chain recombines TRBV9 with TRBJ2-3; possible D gene TRBD1, 6 bases. V was trimmed by 0 bases and J by 3 bases, leaving 11 bases between them. Germline CDR1 SGDLS, CDR2 YYNGEE. The CDR3 loop spans 15 amino acids. CDR3 DNA: TGTGCCAGCAGCGTAGGCCGCCAGGGGACAGATACGCAGTATTTT. This sequence encodes CASSVGRQGTDTQYF.

The chain carries TRBV12-3 or TRBV12-4 and TRBJ2-7; 8 positions match TRBD2. The V and J ends lost 4 bases and 4 bases, in that order; junction bases with no gene match: 12. The CDR3 extends over 16 amino acids. Written as DNA, the CDR3 is TGTGCCAGCAGTTCGGATTTCGGGGGGGCGCGGTACGAGCAGTACTTC. It codes for CASSSDFGGARYEQYF.